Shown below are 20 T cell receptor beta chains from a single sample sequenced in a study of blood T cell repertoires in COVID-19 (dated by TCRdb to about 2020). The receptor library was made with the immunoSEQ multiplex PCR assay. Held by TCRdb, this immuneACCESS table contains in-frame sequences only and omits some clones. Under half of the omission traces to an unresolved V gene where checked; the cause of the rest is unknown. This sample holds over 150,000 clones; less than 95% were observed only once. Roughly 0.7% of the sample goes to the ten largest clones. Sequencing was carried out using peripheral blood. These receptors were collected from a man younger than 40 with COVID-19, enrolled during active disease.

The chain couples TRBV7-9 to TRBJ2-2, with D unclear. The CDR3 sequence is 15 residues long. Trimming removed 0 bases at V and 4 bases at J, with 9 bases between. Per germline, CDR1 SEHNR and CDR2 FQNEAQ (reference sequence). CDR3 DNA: TGTGCCAGCAGCTTAGCGGAGACGAGCACCGGGGAGCTGTTTTTT. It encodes CASSLAETSTGELFF.

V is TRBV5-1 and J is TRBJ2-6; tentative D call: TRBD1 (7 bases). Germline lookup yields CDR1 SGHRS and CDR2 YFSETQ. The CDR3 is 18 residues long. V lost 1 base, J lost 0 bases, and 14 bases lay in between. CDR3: CASSLMAGGGSGANVLTF. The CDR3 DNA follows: TGCGCCAGCAGCTTGATGGCAGGGGGAGGCTCTGGGGCCAACGTCCTGACTTTC.

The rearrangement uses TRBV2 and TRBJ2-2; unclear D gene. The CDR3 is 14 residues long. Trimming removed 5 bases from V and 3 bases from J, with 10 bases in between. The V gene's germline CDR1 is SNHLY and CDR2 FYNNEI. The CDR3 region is CASSIGSDTGELFF. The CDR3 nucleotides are TGTGCCAGCAGTATCGGGTCTGACACCGGGGAGCTGTTTTTT.

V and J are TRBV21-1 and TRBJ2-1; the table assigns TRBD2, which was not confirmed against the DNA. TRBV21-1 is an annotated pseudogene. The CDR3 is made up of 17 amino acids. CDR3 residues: CASSNPPLAGKGNEQFF. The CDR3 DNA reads TGTGCCAGCAGCAACCCGCCCTTAGCGGGGAAGGGCAATGAGCAGTTCTTC.

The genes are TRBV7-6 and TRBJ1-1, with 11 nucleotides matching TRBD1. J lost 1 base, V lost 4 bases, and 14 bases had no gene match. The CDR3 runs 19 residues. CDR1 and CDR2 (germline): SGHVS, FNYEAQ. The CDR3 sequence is CASSSTSGTGGIGNTEAFF. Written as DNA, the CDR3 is TGTGCCAGCAGCTCAACCTCCGGGACAGGGGGGATAGGGAACACTGAAGCTTTCTTT.

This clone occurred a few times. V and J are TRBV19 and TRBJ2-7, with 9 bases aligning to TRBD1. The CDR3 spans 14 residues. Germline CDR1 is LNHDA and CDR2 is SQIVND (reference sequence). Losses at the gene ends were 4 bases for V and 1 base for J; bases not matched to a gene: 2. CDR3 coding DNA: TGTGCCAGTAGTAAGGGACAGGGTTCCTACGAGCAGTACTTC. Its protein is CASSKGQGSYEQYF.

DNA for the CDR3: TGTGCCAGCAGTGAAGCGCACAGGGTGTACGAGCAGTACTTC. It is translated as CASSEAHRVYEQYF. The chain employs TRBV2 and TRBJ2-7; a weak D match, TRBD1 (6 bases). CDR3 length: 14 residues. Germline lookup yields CDR1 SNHLY and CDR2 FYNNEI. V was cut by 0 bases and J by 4 bases, with 10 bases left in between.

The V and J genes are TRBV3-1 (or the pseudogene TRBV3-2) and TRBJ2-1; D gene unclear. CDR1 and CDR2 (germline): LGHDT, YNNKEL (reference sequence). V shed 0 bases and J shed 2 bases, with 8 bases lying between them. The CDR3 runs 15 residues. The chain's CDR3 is CASSQEPGPYNEQFF. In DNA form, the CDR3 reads TGTGCCAGCAGCCAAGAGCCGGGTCCCTACAATGAGCAGTTCTTC.

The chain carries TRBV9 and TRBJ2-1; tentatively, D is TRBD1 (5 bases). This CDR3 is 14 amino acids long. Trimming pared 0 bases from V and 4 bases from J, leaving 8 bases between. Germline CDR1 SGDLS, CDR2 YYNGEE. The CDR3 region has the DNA TGTGCCAGCAGCGTAGCGACAGCGTACAATGAGCAGTTCTTC. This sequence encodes CASSVATAYNEQFF.

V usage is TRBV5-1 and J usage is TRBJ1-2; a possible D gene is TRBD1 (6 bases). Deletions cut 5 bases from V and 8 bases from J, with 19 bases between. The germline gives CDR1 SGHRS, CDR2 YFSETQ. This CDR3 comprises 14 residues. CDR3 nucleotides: TGCGCCAGCAGTCCTGACAGGACCTCTTGGGGCTACACCTTC. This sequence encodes CASSPDRTSWGYTF.

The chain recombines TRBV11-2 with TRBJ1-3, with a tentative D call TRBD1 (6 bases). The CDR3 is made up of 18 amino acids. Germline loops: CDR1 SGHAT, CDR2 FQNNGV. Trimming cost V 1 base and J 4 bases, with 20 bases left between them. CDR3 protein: CASSLAPWVGAAGNTIYF. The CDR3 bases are TGTGCCAGCAGCTTAGCTCCCTGGGTGGGGGCGGCCGGAAACACCATATATTTT. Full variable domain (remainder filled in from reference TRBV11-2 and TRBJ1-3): EAGVAQSPRYKIIEKRQSVAFWCNPISGHATLYWYQQILGQGPKLLIQFQNNGVVDDSQLPKDRFSAERLKGVDSTLKIQPAKLEDSAVYLCASSLAPWVGAAGNTIYFGEGSWLTVV.

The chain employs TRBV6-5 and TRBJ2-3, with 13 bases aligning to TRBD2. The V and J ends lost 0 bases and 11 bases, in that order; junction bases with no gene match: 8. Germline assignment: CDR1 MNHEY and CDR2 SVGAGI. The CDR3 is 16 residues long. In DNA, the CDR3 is TGTGCCAGCAGTTACTCGACTAGCGGGGGGACGGTAGGGCAGTATTTT. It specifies CASSYSTSGGTVGQYF.

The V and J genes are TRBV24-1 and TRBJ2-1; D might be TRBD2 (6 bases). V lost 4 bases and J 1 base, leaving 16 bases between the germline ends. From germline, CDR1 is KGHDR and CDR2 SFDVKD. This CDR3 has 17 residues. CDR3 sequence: CATSDSVGGASYNEQFF. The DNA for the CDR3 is TGTGCCACCAGTGACTCGGTGGGCGGGGCTTCCTACAATGAGCAGTTCTTC.

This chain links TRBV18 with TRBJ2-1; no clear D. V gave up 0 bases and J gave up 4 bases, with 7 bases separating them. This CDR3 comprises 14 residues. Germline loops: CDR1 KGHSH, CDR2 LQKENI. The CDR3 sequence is CASSPPNGYNEQFF. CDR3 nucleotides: TGTGCCAGCTCACCACCGAACGGGTACAATGAGCAGTTCTTC.

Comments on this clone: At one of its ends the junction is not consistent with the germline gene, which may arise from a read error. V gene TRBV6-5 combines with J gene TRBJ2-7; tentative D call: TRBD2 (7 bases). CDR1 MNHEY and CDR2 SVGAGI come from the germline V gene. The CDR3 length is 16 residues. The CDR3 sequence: CASSYSRGGASHEQYF. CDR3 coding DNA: TGTGCCAGCAGTTACTCGAGGGGGGGGGCCTCCCACGAGCAGTACTTC.

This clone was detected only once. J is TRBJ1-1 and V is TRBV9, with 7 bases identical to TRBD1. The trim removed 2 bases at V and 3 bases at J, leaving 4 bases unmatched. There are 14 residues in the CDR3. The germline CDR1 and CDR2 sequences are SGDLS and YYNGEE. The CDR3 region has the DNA TGTGCCAGCAGCGTTACAGGGGTAGACACTGAAGCTTTCTTT. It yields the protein CASSVTGVDTEAFF.

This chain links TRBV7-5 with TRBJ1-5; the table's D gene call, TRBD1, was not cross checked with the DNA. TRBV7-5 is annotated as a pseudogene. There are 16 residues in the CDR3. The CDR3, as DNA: TGTGTCAGCGAGGGCGAGTACAGGGGTGGAAATCAGCCCCAGCATTTT. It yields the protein CVSEGEYRGGNQPQHF.

CDR3 in DNA: TGTGCCAGTAGTCTAGCGGGGGTTAGCTCCTACGAGCAGTACTTC. This gives the protein CASSLAGVSSYEQYF. The chain uses TRBV19 and TRBJ2-7, with 10 positions matching TRBD2. The V and J ends lost 5 bases and 0 bases, in that order; junction bases with no gene match: 4. This CDR3 comprises 15 residues. Germline CDR1 reads LNHDA; CDR2 reads SQIVND (reference sequence).

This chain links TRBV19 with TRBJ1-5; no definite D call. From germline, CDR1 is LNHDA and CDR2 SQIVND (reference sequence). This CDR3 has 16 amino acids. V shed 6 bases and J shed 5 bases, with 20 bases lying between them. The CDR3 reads CASRRSGGGIDQPQHF. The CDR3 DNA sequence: TGTGCCAGTAGACGATCCGGTGGAGGGATTGATCAGCCCCAGCATTTT.

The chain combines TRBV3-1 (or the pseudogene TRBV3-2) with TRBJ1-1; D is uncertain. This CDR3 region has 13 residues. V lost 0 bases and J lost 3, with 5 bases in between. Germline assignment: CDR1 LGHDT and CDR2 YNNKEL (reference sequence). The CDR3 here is CASSQDKHTEAFF. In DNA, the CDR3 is TGTGCCAGCAGCCAAGATAAGCACACTGAAGCTTTCTTT.